This is a list of T cell receptor beta chains from one sample in a study of T cell responses to AZD1222 COVID-19 vaccine. Sequencing was performed with immunoSEQ multiplex PCR; in TCRdb, only in-frame clones are kept and a portion is missing. The repertoire includes some 100,000 clones, roughly 87% of them detected once, and 16% sits in the top ten. The sample in question was peripheral blood, obtained on day 0 of AZD1222 vaccination. Receptors originate from an adult in good health. Each CDR3 is given with its conserved first and last residue. The D gene is left open where the match is weak. Size is stated for part of the rows, as once, few or many counts, or as a class when the clone is expanded.

J gene: TRBJ2-7; clone size: .; D gene: .; V gene: TRBV7-3; CDR3 DNA: TGTGCCAGCAGCCCCCAGGGGGGGATCCCTCAGTACTTC; CDR3 protein: CASSPQGGIPQYF
J gene: TRBJ2-2; clone size: .; D gene: .; V gene: TRBV19; CDR3 DNA: TGTGCCAGTAGTGGTTGGAGCTCCGGGGAGCTGTTTTTT; CDR3 protein: CASSGWSSGELFF
J gene: TRBJ2-7; clone size: .; D gene: TRBD1; V gene: TRBV6-5; CDR3 DNA: TGTGCCAGCAGTATTCAGGGGGCTGTCGAGCAGTACTTC; CDR3 protein: CASSIQGAVEQYF
J gene: TRBJ2-7; clone size: .; D gene: TRBD2; V gene: TRBV11-2; CDR3 DNA: TGTGCCAGCAGCCAAACAGGACTAGCGGAGTGGCAGTACTTC; CDR3 protein: CASSQTGLAEWQYF
J gene: TRBJ2-5; clone size: .; D gene: .; V gene: TRBV27; CDR3 DNA: TGTGCCAGCAGTCCTACAGAGGAGGTGTGGGAGACCCAGTACTTC; CDR3 protein: CASSPTEEVWETQYF
J gene: TRBJ2-7; clone size: .; D gene: TRBD2; V gene: TRBV29-1; CDR3 DNA: TGCAGCGTTGAGGGACTAGCGGGAGCTTCCTCCTACGAGCAGTACTTC; CDR3 protein: CSVEGLAGASSYEQYF
J gene: TRBJ1-6; clone size: .; D gene: .; V gene: TRBV30; CDR3 DNA: TGTGCCTGGAGTGAAGGGGCCTATAATTCACCCCTCCACTTT; CDR3 protein: CAWSEGAYNSPLHF
J gene: TRBJ1-2; clone size: .; D gene: .; V gene: TRBV7-9; CDR3 DNA: TGTGCCAGCAGCCCCCCCCTCCTTCATGGCTACACCTTC; CDR3 protein: CASSPPLLHGYTF
J gene: TRBJ2-7; clone size: .; D gene: TRBD1; V gene: TRBV11-3; CDR3 DNA: TGTGCCAGCAGCCCGAGGACAGGGGTAGACGAGCAGTACTTC; CDR3 protein: CASSPRTGVDEQYF
J gene: TRBJ1-5; clone size: .; D gene: .; V gene: TRBV27; CDR3 DNA: TGTGCCAGCAGTTTAGGAGGGTTCGTACATCAGCCCCAGCATTTT; CDR3 protein: CASSLGGFVHQPQHF
J gene: TRBJ1-2; clone size: .; D gene: .; V gene: TRBV28; CDR3 DNA: TGTGCCGGGAGGGACGGTGGCTATGGCTACACCTTC; CDR3 protein: CAGRDGGYGYTF
J gene: TRBJ1-1; clone size: .; D gene: .; V gene: TRBV21-1; CDR3 DNA: TGTGCCAGCAGCGGACAGGGTCTGAACACTGAAGCTTTCTTT; CDR3 protein: CASSGQGLNTEAFF
J gene: TRBJ1-2; clone size: .; D gene: .; V gene: TRBV24-1; CDR3 DNA: TGTGCCACCAGTGACCCGCATGGCTACACCTTC; CDR3 protein: CATSDPHGYTF
J gene: TRBJ1-4; clone size: .; D gene: .; V gene: TRBV19; CDR3 DNA: TGTGCCAGTACCCAGGAGGGGGCAACTAATGAAAAACTGTTTTTT; CDR3 protein: CASTQEGATNEKLFF
J gene: TRBJ1-1; clone size: once; D gene: .; V gene: TRBV29-1; CDR3 DNA: TGCAGCGTTGGGGTGGGGTTCGCTGAAGCTTTCTTT; CDR3 protein: CSVGVGFAEAFF
J gene: TRBJ1-5; clone size: .; D gene: .; V gene: TRBV19; CDR3 DNA: TGTGCCAGTAGTACCCGACTGAGGGACAACCCAGACAATCAGCCCCAGCATTTT; CDR3 protein: CASSTRLRDNPDNQPQHF
J gene: TRBJ1-1; clone size: .; D gene: .; V gene: TRBV18; CDR3 DNA: TGTGCCAGCTCACCAAAGACTGGCCCCGCACCTTTCTTT; CDR3 protein: CASSPKTGPAPFF
J gene: TRBJ2-2; clone size: .; D gene: TRBD1; V gene: TRBV19; CDR3 DNA: TGTGCCAGTAGTAAGGGACAGGGGGCGGGAACCGGGGAGCTGTTTTTT; CDR3 protein: CASSKGQGAGTGELFF
J gene: TRBJ2-5; clone size: .; D gene: .; V gene: TRBV5-1; CDR3 DNA: TGCGCCAGCAGCTTGGGTATTAGAGAGACCCAGTACTTC; CDR3 protein: CASSLGIRETQYF
J gene: TRBJ1-3; clone size: .; D gene: .; V gene: TRBV3-1/TRBV3-2; CDR3 DNA: TGTGCCAGCAGCCAAGCTTTCTCTGGAAACACCATATATTTT; CDR3 protein: CASSQAFSGNTIYF
J gene: TRBJ2-7; clone size: .; D gene: .; V gene: TRBV6-6; CDR3 DNA: TGTGCCAGTTGCACATTGGGAGGCAACTACGAGCAGTACTTC; CDR3 protein: CASCTLGGNYEQYF
J gene: TRBJ2-7; clone size: .; D gene: .; V gene: TRBV7-3; CDR3 DNA: TGTGCCAGCAGCTTAAGCGGGTCATCCGGGGGCTACGAGCAGTACTTC; CDR3 protein: CASSLSGSSGGYEQYF
J gene: TRBJ1-2; clone size: .; D gene: .; V gene: TRBV29-1; CDR3 DNA: TGCAGCGTGCCCGGACAGTCCCATAACTATGGCTACACCTTC; CDR3 protein: CSVPGQSHNYGYTF
J gene: TRBJ2-1; clone size: .; D gene: TRBD1; V gene: TRBV24-1; CDR3 DNA: TGTGCCACCAGTGCCACACCAGACAGGGGCAATGAGCAGTTCTTC; CDR3 protein: CATSATPDRGNEQFF
J gene: TRBJ1-3; clone size: .; D gene: .; V gene: TRBV3-1/TRBV3-2; CDR3 DNA: TGTGCCAGCAGCCACAAGTCACCCTTAAACAGAATCGCTGGAAACACCATATATTTT; CDR3 protein: CASSHKSPLNRIAGNTIYF
J gene: TRBJ1-5; clone size: .; D gene: TRBD1; V gene: TRBV15; CDR3 DNA: TGTGCCACCAGCAGAAACCGGGACAGGGCGTTGCAGCCCCAGCATTTT; CDR3 protein: CATSRNRDRALQPQHF
J gene: TRBJ2-3; clone size: .; D gene: .; V gene: TRBV7-9; CDR3 DNA: TGTGCCAGCCGGAGAACAGAGGGCACAGATACGCAGTATTTT; CDR3 protein: CASRRTEGTDTQYF
J gene: TRBJ1-2; clone size: .; D gene: TRBD1; V gene: TRBV27; CDR3 DNA: TGTGCCAGCAGCCGGGACAGGGAGGGATATGGCTACACCTTC; CDR3 protein: CASSRDREGYGYTF
J gene: TRBJ2-7; clone size: .; D gene: TRBD2; V gene: TRBV19; CDR3 DNA: TGTGCCAGTAGTATAGTCTGGGAGGGTTCCTACGAGCAGTACTTC; CDR3 protein: CASSIVWEGSYEQYF
J gene: TRBJ1-1; clone size: .; D gene: .; V gene: TRBV3-1/TRBV3-2; CDR3 DNA: TGTGCCAGCAGCCAAGAATTAGATAGTGAAGCTTTCTTT; CDR3 protein: CASSQELDSEAFF
J gene: TRBJ1-4; clone size: .; D gene: TRBD1; V gene: TRBV15; CDR3 DNA: TGTGCCACCAGCAGAGACCCCCGGGACAGACTGTTTTTT; CDR3 protein: CATSRDPRDRLFF
J gene: TRBJ1-6; clone size: .; D gene: .; V gene: TRBV12-3/TRBV12-4; CDR3 DNA: TGTGCCAGCAGTACAGAAATTCCACCCCTCCACTTT; CDR3 protein: CASSTEIPPLHF
J gene: TRBJ2-1; clone size: .; D gene: TRBD1; V gene: TRBV3-1/TRBV3-2; CDR3 DNA: TGTGCCAGCAGACTCAGGGGGATCCACAATGAGCAGTTCTTC; CDR3 protein: CASRLRGIHNEQFF
J gene: TRBJ1-2; clone size: .; D gene: .; V gene: TRBV5-1; CDR3 DNA: TGCGCCAGCAGCTTGCAACCCCCGCGAGGGGGGAACTATGGCTACACCTTC; CDR3 protein: CASSLQPPRGGNYGYTF
J gene: TRBJ1-1; clone size: .; D gene: .; V gene: TRBV12-5; CDR3 DNA: TGTGCTAGTGGTTCCAACCCGGGCCCCGCCACTGAAGCTTTCTTT; CDR3 protein: CASGSNPGPATEAFF
J gene: TRBJ1-4; clone size: .; D gene: TRBD1; V gene: TRBV5-5; CDR3 DNA: TGTGCCAGCAGCGCACAGGGGACTAATGAAAAACTGTTTTTT; CDR3 protein: CASSAQGTNEKLFF
J gene: TRBJ2-5; clone size: .; D gene: TRBD2; V gene: TRBV10-2; CDR3 DNA: TGCGCCAGCGCGGGAGGGGGGACGGAGACCCAGTACTTC; CDR3 protein: CASAGGGTETQYF
J gene: TRBJ1-4; clone size: .; D gene: .; V gene: TRBV5-8; CDR3 DNA: TGTGCCAGCAGCTCCCTTAATGAAAAACTGTTTTTT; CDR3 protein: CASSSLNEKLFF
J gene: TRBJ1-5; clone size: .; D gene: .; V gene: TRBV5-1; CDR3 DNA: TGCGCCAGCAGCTTGGGGGTAGGGGATATGGGTGACGGGCCCCAGCATTTT; CDR3 protein: CASSLGVGDMGDGPQHF
J gene: TRBJ2-1; clone size: .; D gene: .; V gene: TRBV28; CDR3 DNA: TGTGCCAGCAGGGGATACAGGGAGGTATCCTACAATGAGCAGTTCTTC; CDR3 protein: CASRGYREVSYNEQFF
J gene: TRBJ2-6; clone size: .; D gene: .; V gene: TRBV15; CDR3 DNA: TGTGCCACCAGCAGAGCTACCTCTGGGGCCAACGTCCTGACTTTC; CDR3 protein: CATSRATSGANVLTF
J gene: TRBJ1-2; clone size: few; D gene: TRBD1; V gene: TRBV28; CDR3 DNA: TGTGCCAGCTTCTCCTCCGGGACAGCCTATGGCTACACCTTC; CDR3 protein: CASFSSGTAYGYTF
J gene: TRBJ1-4; clone size: .; D gene: .; V gene: TRBV5-6; CDR3 DNA: TGTGCCAGCAACCGACAGGTTGCAACTAATGAAAAACTGTTTTTT; CDR3 protein: CASNRQVATNEKLFF
J gene: TRBJ1-5; clone size: .; D gene: .; V gene: TRBV4-1; CDR3 DNA: TGCGCCAGCAGCCAAGTTCCACGTGGTTGGGGCTTGAGCAATCAGCCCCAGCATTTT; CDR3 protein: CASSQVPRGWGLSNQPQHF
J gene: TRBJ2-1; clone size: .; D gene: TRBD1; V gene: TRBV5-1; CDR3 DNA: TGCGCCAGCAGCTTGGAGGACAGGCTTTACAATGAGCAGTTCTTC; CDR3 protein: CASSLEDRLYNEQFF
J gene: TRBJ2-7; clone size: few; D gene: .; V gene: TRBV13; CDR3 DNA: TGTGCCAGCAGCACTTATAAGGGTTCTATCTACGAGCAGTACTTC; CDR3 protein: CASSTYKGSIYEQYF
J gene: TRBJ1-1; clone size: .; D gene: TRBD1; V gene: TRBV30; CDR3 DNA: TGTGCCTGGACAGGGGGCCTTAATGTTGTATCGGGGGCTTTCTTT; CDR3 protein: CAWTGGLNVVSGAFF
J gene: TRBJ1-1; clone size: once; D gene: .; V gene: TRBV7-2; CDR3 DNA: TGTGCCAGCAGCCAGGGAGTGGGCATGAACACTGAAGCTTTCTTT; CDR3 protein: CASSQGVGMNTEAFF
J gene: TRBJ1-1; clone size: .; D gene: .; V gene: TRBV6-5; CDR3 DNA: TGTGCCACCTTTCAGGGGTGGGCTGAAGCTTTCTTT; CDR3 protein: CATFQGWAEAFF
J gene: TRBJ1-2; clone size: .; D gene: .; V gene: TRBV18; CDR3 DNA: TGTGCCAGCTCACCGTTTGAAGAGGTCCGAGGCTACACCTTC; CDR3 protein: CASSPFEEVRGYTF
J gene: TRBJ1-2; clone size: .; D gene: .; V gene: TRBV30; CDR3 DNA: TGTGCCTGGAGTGTCTCCGCTCTAGCTGGCTACACCTTC; CDR3 protein: CAWSVSALAGYTF
J gene: TRBJ2-7; clone size: .; D gene: .; V gene: TRBV5-4; CDR3 DNA: TGTGCCAGCAGCTGGGACATAAGCTCCTACGAGCAGTACTTC; CDR3 protein: CASSWDISSYEQYF
J gene: TRBJ1-5; clone size: .; D gene: .; V gene: TRBV7-2; CDR3 DNA: TGTGCCAGCAGCTCTACGACAGGCCGATTCAATCAGCCCCAGCATTTT; CDR3 protein: CASSSTTGRFNQPQHF
J gene: TRBJ1-1; clone size: .; D gene: TRBD1; V gene: TRBV7-9; CDR3 DNA: TGTGCCAGCAGCTTGGGGCGGGGAGGACAGGGATCGAACACTGAAGCTTTCTTT; CDR3 protein: CASSLGRGGQGSNTEAFF
J gene: TRBJ2-3; clone size: .; D gene: TRBD2; V gene: TRBV5-8; CDR3 DNA: TGTGCCAGCAGCTTAGGGGAGCGGGGATACACAGATACGCAGTATTTT; CDR3 protein: CASSLGERGYTDTQYF
J gene: TRBJ1-4; clone size: .; D gene: TRBD1; V gene: TRBV9; CDR3 DNA: TGTGCCAGCAGCGTTGCGGGACAGCCTAATGAAAAACTGTTTTTT; CDR3 protein: CASSVAGQPNEKLFF
J gene: TRBJ1-1; clone size: .; D gene: .; V gene: TRBV21-1; CDR3 DNA: TGTGCCAGCATCGAAGGTGCGGGACAGGGGGCGTACGGCACTGAAGCTTTCTTT; CDR3 protein: CASIEGAGQGAYGTEAFF
J gene: TRBJ1-1; clone size: .; D gene: TRBD1; V gene: TRBV25-1; CDR3 DNA: TGTGCCAGCAGTGGGACAGGGCGTGCTGAAGCTTTCTTT; CDR3 protein: CASSGTGRAEAFF
J gene: TRBJ1-1; clone size: few; D gene: .; V gene: TRBV27; CDR3 DNA: TGTGCCAGCAGGACGATCAGGGCGGACACTGAAGCTTTCTTT; CDR3 protein: CASRTIRADTEAFF